The clone carrying this TCR beta chain has ten or more counts. Its antigen is unknown. Using its own MiXCR run on the reads, TCRdb lists one record per CDR3 protein. The sample lists 200,000 to 300,000 distinct CDR3 sequences, roughly 10% occurring once. This sample is part of a study of T cell repertoires in cytomegalovirus infection. On the study more broadly: Through public TCR beta signatures, both CMV infection and matching HLA type were indicated.

Whole-study results and caveats: Carriers of CMV plus the relevant HLA were identified by cumulative public TCR beta family frequency. HLA-C-restricted CMV-specific TCR beta clonotypes were dominant in the ex vivo response.

Germline values: CDR1 SGHTA, CDR2 FQGNSA. The CDR3 is 14 amino acids. Trimming took off 4 bases at V and 0 bases at J, with 10 bases between the two ends. V is TRBV7-2 and J is TRBJ2-7, with D unclear. The receptor was isolated from a human donor in good health (CMV status not recorded). Some clones in this sample may be carry-over from other donors' samples. Sequencing was performed on PBMCs. CDR3 coding DNA: TGTGCCAGCAGCTCCGACCAGAGCTCCTACGAGCAGTACTTC. Translated, it gives CASSSDQSSYEQYF.